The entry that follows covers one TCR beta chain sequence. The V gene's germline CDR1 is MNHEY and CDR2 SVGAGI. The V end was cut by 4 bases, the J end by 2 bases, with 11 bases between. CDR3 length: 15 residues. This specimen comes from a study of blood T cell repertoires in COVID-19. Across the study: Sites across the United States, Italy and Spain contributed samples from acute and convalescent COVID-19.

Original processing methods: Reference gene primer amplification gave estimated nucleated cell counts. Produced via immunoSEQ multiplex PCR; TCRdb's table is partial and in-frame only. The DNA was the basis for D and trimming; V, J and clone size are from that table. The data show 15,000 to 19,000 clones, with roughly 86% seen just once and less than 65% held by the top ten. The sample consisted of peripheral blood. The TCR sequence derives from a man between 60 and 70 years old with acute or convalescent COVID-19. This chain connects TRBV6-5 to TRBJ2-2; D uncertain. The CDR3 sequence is CASSSSWPNTGELFF. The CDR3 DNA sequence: TGTGCCAGCAGTTCTTCATGGCCTAACACCGGGGAGCTGTTTTTT.